This TCR beta chain was obtained from a study of blood T cell repertoires in COVID-19. Repertoires were generated with immunoSEQ multiplex PCR, while TCRdb's copy carries only in-frame clones and drops some. The data contain over 350,000 clones, more than 70% of them seen just once; the ten biggest clones take up around 1.2%. Across under 25 US areas, participants ranged in age from roughly 18 to 95 years. Cohort placement rested on clinical history that participants reported themselves. The germline gives CDR1 SGHRS, CDR2 YFSETQ. V was shortened by 0 bases and J by 5 bases, with 11 bases between the two germline ends. The CDR3 runs 14 residues.

This TCR came from a woman aged 18 to 35 who had recovered from COVID-19. This chain joins TRBV5-1 and TRBJ1-1; tentatively, D is TRBD1 (6 bases). The sequenced material came from PBMCs or T cells enriched from blood (not recorded which). The CDR3 region has the DNA TGCGCCAGCAGCTTGGGACCAGGGGAAACTGAAGCTTTCTTT. This encodes CASSLGPGETEAFF.